This TCR beta chain was obtained from a study of blood T cells in healthy people across ages. PCR was performed a second time for roughly 7 to 11 cycles using a sample-barcoded 5' primer and a J-beta primer mix. TCRdb independently ran MiXCR on the 5' RACE reads; one entry per CDR3 protein. The repertoire holds some 730,000 distinct CDR3 sequences, with 22% as singletons. CDR3 length equals 15 residues. Trimming shortened V by 6 bases and J by 1 base, and 12 bases separated the two germline ends. Per-sample yields of isolated PBMCs were at least 7 million. Material: blood. The sequence derives from an older man in good health. The chain combines TRBV12-3 or TRBV12-4 with TRBJ2-2, with a weak D call TRBD1 (6 bases). CDR3 coding DNA: TGTGCCAGCAGCCATTTACAGGGGAACACCGGGGAGCTGTTTTTT. It is translated as CASSHLQGNTGELFF.